Listed below are T cell receptor beta chains from one sample, sequenced in a study of T cell responses to AZD1222 COVID-19 vaccine. Using immunoSEQ multiplex PCR, the repertoire was profiled, and TCRdb retains in-frame clones only, with some absent. The profile shows 90,000 or so clones, about 88% of them singletons. This specimen consisted of peripheral blood, obtained on day 0 of AZD1222 vaccination. These receptors originate from an adult in good health. Each CDR3 is given with its conserved first and last residue. The D gene is left open where the match is weak. Where a row states a size, it is once, few, many or the class of an expanded clone; other rows omit it.

V,size,D,J,CDR3,DNA
TRBV6-6,.,.,TRBJ2-1,CASSPPPRGSYNEQFF,TGTGCCAGCAGTCCCCCCCCTCGGGGCTCCTACAATGAGCAGTTCTTC
TRBV29-1,.,TRBD1,TRBJ1-2,CSSFDRGGYGYTF,TGCAGCTCCTTCGACAGGGGTGGCTATGGCTACACCTTC
TRBV7-8,.,.,TRBJ1-6,CASSLMGGRNSPLHF,TGTGCCAGCAGCTTAATGGGGGGAAGGAATTCACCCCTCCACTTT
TRBV10-3,.,.,TRBJ2-1,CAISGQAASYNEQFF,TGTGCCATCAGCGGCCAGGCGGCCTCCTACAATGAGCAGTTCTTC
TRBV18,.,TRBD1,TRBJ1-5,CASSPSDLTGILGLHF,TGTGCCAGCTCACCATCAGACTTGACAGGGATCCTTGGCCTCCATTTT
TRBV7-2,.,.,TRBJ2-7,CASSPGHQSYEQYF,TGTGCCAGCAGCCCGGGGCATCAGTCCTACGAGCAGTACTTC
TRBV13,once,TRBD2,TRBJ2-5,CASSQSREGLRGSETQYF,TGTGCCAGCAGCCAAAGCCGGGAGGGCCTTCGGGGATCGGAGACCCAGTACTTC
TRBV6-5,once,.,TRBJ2-7,CASSYPSRAPEYEQYF,TGTGCCAGCAGTTATCCCTCGAGGGCACCCGAGTACGAGCAGTACTTC
TRBV6-2/TRBV6-3,.,TRBD1,TRBJ2-7,CATIPTGMAGYEQYF,TGTGCCACCATCCCGACAGGGATGGCTGGCTACGAGCAGTACTTC
TRBV7-9,once,.,TRBJ2-2,CASSLALTGANTGELFF,TGTGCCAGCAGCTTAGCGCTAACTGGGGCGAACACCGGGGAGCTGTTTTTT
TRBV28,.,.,TRBJ1-2,CASSPGGGGYGYTF,TGTGCCAGCAGCCCCGGAGGGGGGGGCTATGGCTACACCTTC
TRBV29-1,.,.,TRBJ1-4,CSVRGRSEKLFF,TGCAGCGTCCGGGGGCGGAGTGAAAAACTGTTTTTT
TRBV29-1,.,.,TRBJ1-5,CSAGGGNQPQHF,TGCAGCGCGGGAGGGGGGAATCAGCCCCAGCATTTT
TRBV4-3,.,TRBD2,TRBJ2-1,CASSQEGLAGGPDEQFF,TGCGCCAGCAGCCAAGAAGGCCTAGCGGGGGGGCCGGATGAGCAGTTCTTC
TRBV29-1,once,.,TRBJ2-5,CSVEVPAAETQYF,TGCAGCGTTGAAGTCCCGGCAGCCGAGACCCAGTACTTC
TRBV9,.,.,TRBJ2-3,CASSGAYTDTQYF,TGTGCCAGCAGCGGGGCCTACACAGATACGCAGTATTTT
TRBV4-1,.,TRBD2,TRBJ2-1,CASSQARGRGEVNEQFF,TGCGCCAGCAGCCAAGCCCGAGGGCGGGGGGAGGTCAATGAGCAGTTCTTC
TRBV9,few,.,TRBJ2-1,CASSRLGNEQFF,TGTGCCAGCAGCCGACTAGGGAATGAGCAGTTCTTC
TRBV24-1,.,.,TRBJ2-2,CATSVLPGGELFF,TGTGCCACCAGCGTACTACCTGGGGGGGAGCTGTTTTTT
TRBV3-1/TRBV3-2,.,.,TRBJ2-5,CASTLEGVQETQYF,TGTGCCAGCACCCTCGAGGGGGTCCAAGAGACCCAGTACTTC
TRBV10-3,.,.,TRBJ1-1,CAIRGTENTEAFF,TGTGCCATCAGGGGTACAGAGAACACTGAAGCTTTCTTT
TRBV5-8,.,TRBD1,TRBJ1-1,CASSPLTGLNTEAFF,TGTGCCAGCAGCCCCCTGACAGGGCTGAACACTGAAGCTTTCTTT
TRBV7-9,.,.,TRBJ1-5,CASSLGGVQPQHF,TGTGCCAGCAGCTTAGGAGGGGTTCAGCCCCAGCATTTT
TRBV5-4,.,TRBD2,TRBJ2-1,CASSLLAGSFYNEQFF,TGTGCCAGCAGCTTGTTAGCGGGCTCCTTCTACAATGAGCAGTTCTTC
TRBV14,.,TRBD1,TRBJ2-7,CASGTGQGWYF,TGTGCCAGCGGGACTGGACAGGGATGGTACTTC
TRBV6-5,.,.,TRBJ1-1,CASNKNTEAFF,TGTGCCAGCAATAAAAACACTGAAGCTTTCTTT
TRBV2,.,TRBD1,TRBJ1-2,CASSGQGAGGYTF,TGTGCCAGCAGTGGCCAGGGGGCCGGTGGCTACACCTTC
TRBV5-1,once,TRBD1,TRBJ1-4,CASSPLPGQGNEKLFF,TGCGCCAGCAGCCCGCTTCCGGGACAGGGGAATGAAAAACTGTTTTTT
TRBV21-1,once,.,TRBJ1-5,CASSNLNQPQHF,TGTGCCAGCAGCAACTTAAATCAGCCCCAGCATTTT
TRBV28,.,TRBD2,TRBJ2-1,CASSSVTSGSYNEQFF,TGTGCCAGCAGTTCAGTTACTAGCGGGAGTTACAATGAGCAGTTCTTC
TRBV11-2,.,TRBD1,TRBJ1-6,CASSSLGQGRSPLHF,TGTGCCAGCAGCTCCCTAGGACAGGGGCGATCACCCCTCCACTTT
TRBV5-8,.,.,TRBJ1-1,CASSLEWDGPEAFF,TGTGCCAGCAGCTTAGAGTGGGACGGCCCTGAAGCTTTCTTT
TRBV4-1,.,TRBD1,TRBJ1-1,CASSPRFLAPGTANTEAFF,TGCGCCAGCAGCCCTAGATTCTTAGCACCCGGGACAGCGAACACTGAAGCTTTCTTT
TRBV6-5,once,TRBD1,TRBJ1-6,CASRRPGQNPLPLHF,TGTGCCAGCAGACGTCCGGGACAGAACCCCCTACCCCTCCACTTT
TRBV18,.,.,TRBJ1-1,CASSPSGNTEAFF,TGTGCCAGCTCACCCTCGGGGAACACTGAAGCTTTCTTT
TRBV18,.,TRBD2,TRBJ2-5,CASSPSTSGGGETQYF,TGTGCCAGCTCACCATCGACTAGCGGGGGTGGAGAGACCCAGTACTTC
TRBV7-9,.,.,TRBJ1-1,CASSSRDNEAFF,TGTGCCAGCAGCTCTCGGGACAATGAAGCTTTCTTT
TRBV5-1,.,TRBD2,TRBJ2-1,CASSLDLAGNNEQFF,TGCGCCAGCAGCTTGGATCTAGCGGGGAACAATGAGCAGTTCTTC
TRBV5-4,.,.,TRBJ1-3,CASSPEGGASGNTIYF,TGTGCCAGCAGCCCGGAGGGGGGAGCCTCTGGAAACACCATATATTTT
TRBV7-2,.,.,TRBJ2-3,CASSPRGASDTQYF,TGTGCCAGCAGCCCACGGGGGGCGTCGGATACGCAGTATTTT
TRBV27,.,.,TRBJ1-2,CASSGLDRRGYTF,TGTGCCAGCAGTGGTTTAGACAGGCGTGGCTACACCTTC
TRBV7-3,.,.,TRBJ1-1,CASSLTPVAGAMNTEAFF,TGTGCCAGCAGCTTAACCCCAGTAGCAGGGGCGATGAACACTGAAGCTTTCTTT
TRBV3-1/TRBV3-2,.,TRBD2,TRBJ2-2,CASSPYSGLAGLGELFF,TGTGCCAGCAGCCCTTACTCGGGACTAGCGGGGTTAGGGGAGCTGTTTTTT
TRBV12-3/TRBV12-4,.,TRBD1,TRBJ2-5,CASSNRTGETQYF,TGTGCCAGCAGTAACAGGACAGGAGAGACCCAGTACTTC
TRBV10-3,.,.,TRBJ2-1,CAISDLEGESPYNEQFF,TGTGCCATCAGTGATCTAGAGGGGGAAAGTCCCTACAATGAGCAGTTCTTC
TRBV24-1,.,TRBD1,TRBJ1-2,CATSDGQGSGYTF,TGTGCCACCAGTGATGGACAGGGTTCGGGCTACACCTTC
TRBV27,.,TRBD1,TRBJ2-2,CASSSSSTGPTTGELFF,TGTGCCAGCAGTTCGAGCTCGACAGGGCCGACGACCGGGGAGCTGTTTTTT
TRBV4-2,.,TRBD1,TRBJ2-6,CASSQAGTGASGANVLTF,TGTGCCAGCAGCCAAGCCGGGACAGGGGCCTCTGGGGCCAACGTCCTGACTTTC
TRBV6-1,.,TRBD2,TRBJ2-7,CASSEGWGTTYEQYF,TGTGCCAGCAGTGAAGGTTGGGGGACTACTTACGAGCAGTACTTC